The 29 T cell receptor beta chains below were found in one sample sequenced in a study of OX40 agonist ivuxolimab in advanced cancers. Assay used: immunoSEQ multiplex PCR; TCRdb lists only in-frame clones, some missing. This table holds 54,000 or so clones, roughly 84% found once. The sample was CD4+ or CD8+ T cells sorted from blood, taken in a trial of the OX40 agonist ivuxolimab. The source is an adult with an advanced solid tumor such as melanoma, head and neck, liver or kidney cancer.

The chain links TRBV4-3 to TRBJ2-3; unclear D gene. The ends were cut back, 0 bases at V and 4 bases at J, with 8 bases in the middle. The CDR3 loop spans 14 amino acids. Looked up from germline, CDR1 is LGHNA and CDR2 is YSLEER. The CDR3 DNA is TGCGCCAGCAGCCAAGAGCATTCAGCAGATACGCAGTATTTT. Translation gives CASSQEHSADTQYF.

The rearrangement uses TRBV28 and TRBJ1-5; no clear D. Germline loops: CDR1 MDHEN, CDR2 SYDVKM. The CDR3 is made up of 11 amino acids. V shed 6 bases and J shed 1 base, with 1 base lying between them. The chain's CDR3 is CASRSNQPQHF. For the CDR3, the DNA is TGTGCCAGCAGAAGCAATCAGCCCCAGCATTTT. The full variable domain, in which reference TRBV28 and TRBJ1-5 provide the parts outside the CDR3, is DVKVTQSSRYLVKRTGEKVFLECVQDMDHENMFWYRQDPGLGLRLIYFSYDVKMKEKGDIPEGYSVSREKKERFSLILESASTNQTSMYLCASRSNQPQHFGDGTRLSIL.

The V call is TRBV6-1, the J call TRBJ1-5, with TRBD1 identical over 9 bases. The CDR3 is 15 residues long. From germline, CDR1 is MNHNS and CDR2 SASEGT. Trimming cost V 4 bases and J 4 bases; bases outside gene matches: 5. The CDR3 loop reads CASSGPGTGNQPQHF. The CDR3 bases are TGTGCCAGCAGTGGGCCCGGGACAGGGAATCAGCCCCAGCATTTT.

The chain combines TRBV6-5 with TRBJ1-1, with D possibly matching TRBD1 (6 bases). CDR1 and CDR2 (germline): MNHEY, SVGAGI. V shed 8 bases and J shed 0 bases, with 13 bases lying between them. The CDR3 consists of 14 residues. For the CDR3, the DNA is TGTGCCAGCGGCGAGGGGGGCGTGAACACTGAAGCTTTCTTT. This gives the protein CASGEGGVNTEAFF.

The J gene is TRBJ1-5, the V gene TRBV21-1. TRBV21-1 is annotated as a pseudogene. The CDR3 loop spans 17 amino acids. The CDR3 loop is CASSRRGPAYSNQPQHF. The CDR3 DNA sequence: TGTGCCAGCAGCCGCCGGGGACCTGCTTATAGCAATCAGCCCCAGCATTTT.

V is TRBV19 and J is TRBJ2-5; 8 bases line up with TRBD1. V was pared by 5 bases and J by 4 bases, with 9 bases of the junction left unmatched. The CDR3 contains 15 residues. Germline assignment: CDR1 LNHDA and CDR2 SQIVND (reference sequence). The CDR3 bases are TGTGCCAGTAGTCCCCCGGGACAGGTGGGAGAGACCCAGTACTTC. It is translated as CASSPPGQVGETQYF.

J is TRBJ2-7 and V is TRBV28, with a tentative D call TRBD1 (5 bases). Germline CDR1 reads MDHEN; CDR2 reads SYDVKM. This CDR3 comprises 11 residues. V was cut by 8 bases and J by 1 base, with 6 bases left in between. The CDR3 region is CASDSSYEQYF. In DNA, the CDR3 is TGTGCCAGCGACAGTTCCTACGAGCAGTACTTC.

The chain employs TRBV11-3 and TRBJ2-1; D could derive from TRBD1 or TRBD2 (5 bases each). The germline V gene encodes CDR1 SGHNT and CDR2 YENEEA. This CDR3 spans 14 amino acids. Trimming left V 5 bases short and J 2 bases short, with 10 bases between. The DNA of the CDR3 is TGTGCCAGCAGCCCCGGGGCCACCTACAATGAGCAGTTCTTC. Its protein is CASSPGATYNEQFF.

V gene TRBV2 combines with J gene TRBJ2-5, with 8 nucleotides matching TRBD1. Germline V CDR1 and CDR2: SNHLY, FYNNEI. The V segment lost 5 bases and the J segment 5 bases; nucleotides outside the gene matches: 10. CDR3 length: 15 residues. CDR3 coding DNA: TGTGCCAGCAGTCCTGGACAGGGTGGATGGGAGACCCAGTACTTC. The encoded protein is CASSPGQGGWETQYF.

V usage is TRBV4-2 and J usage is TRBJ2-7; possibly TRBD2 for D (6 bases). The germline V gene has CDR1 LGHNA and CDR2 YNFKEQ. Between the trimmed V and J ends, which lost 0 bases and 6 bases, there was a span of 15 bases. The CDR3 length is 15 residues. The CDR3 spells CASSQDRASDVEQYF. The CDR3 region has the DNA TGTGCCAGCAGCCAAGATCGGGCTAGCGATGTCGAGCAGTACTTC.

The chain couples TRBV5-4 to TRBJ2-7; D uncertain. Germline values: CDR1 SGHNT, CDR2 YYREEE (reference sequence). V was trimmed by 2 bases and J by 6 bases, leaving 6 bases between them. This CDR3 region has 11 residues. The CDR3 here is CASSFKSEQYF. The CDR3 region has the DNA TGTGCCAGCAGCTTCAAGTCCGAGCAGTACTTC.

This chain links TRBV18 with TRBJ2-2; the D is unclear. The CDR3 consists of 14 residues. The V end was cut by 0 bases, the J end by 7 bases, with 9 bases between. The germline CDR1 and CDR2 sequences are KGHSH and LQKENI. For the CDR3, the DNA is TGTGCCAGCTCACCACCTCTCGCGAACGGGGAGCTGTTTTTT. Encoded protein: CASSPPLANGELFF.

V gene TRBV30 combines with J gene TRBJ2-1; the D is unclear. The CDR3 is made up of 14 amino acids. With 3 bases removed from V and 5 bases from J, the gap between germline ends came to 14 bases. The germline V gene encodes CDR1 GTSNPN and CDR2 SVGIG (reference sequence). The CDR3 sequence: CAWRHPGPDNEQFF. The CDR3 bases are TGTGCCTGGAGGCATCCGGGCCCCGACAATGAGCAGTTCTTC. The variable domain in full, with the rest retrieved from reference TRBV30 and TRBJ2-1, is SQTIHQWPATLVQPVGSPLSLECTVEGTSNPNLYWYRQAAGRGLQLLFYSVGIGQISSEVPQNLSASRPQDRQFILSSKKLLLSDSGFYLCAWRHPGPDNEQFFGPGTRLTVL.

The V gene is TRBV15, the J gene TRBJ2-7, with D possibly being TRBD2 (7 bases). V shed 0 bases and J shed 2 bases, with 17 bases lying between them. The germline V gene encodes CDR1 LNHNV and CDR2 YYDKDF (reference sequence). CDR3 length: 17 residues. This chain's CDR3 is CATSRDSGTGRAYEQYF. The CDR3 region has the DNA TGTGCCACCAGCAGAGACTCCGGTACAGGGAGGGCCTACGAGCAGTACTTC.

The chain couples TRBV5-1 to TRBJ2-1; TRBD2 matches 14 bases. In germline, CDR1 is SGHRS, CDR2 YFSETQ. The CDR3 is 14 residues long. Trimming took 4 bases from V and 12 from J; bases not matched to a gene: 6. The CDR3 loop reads CASSPGTSGGRQFF. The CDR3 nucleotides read TGCGCCAGCAGCCCCGGGACTAGCGGGGGCCGGCAGTTCTTC.

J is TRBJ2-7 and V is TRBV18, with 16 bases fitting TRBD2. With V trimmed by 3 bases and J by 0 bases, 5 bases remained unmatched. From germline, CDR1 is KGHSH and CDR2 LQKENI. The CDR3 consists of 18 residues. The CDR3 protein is CASSPGTSGRESSYEQYF. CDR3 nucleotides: TGTGCCAGCTCACCTGGGACTAGCGGGAGGGAGAGCTCCTACGAGCAGTACTTC.

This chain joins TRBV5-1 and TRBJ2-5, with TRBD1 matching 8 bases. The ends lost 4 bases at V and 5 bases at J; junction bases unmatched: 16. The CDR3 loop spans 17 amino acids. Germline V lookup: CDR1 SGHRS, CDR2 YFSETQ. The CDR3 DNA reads TGCGCCAGCAGCGAGCAACCCCTAGGACAGGGTGAGGAGACCCAGTACTTC. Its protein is CASSEQPLGQGEETQYF.

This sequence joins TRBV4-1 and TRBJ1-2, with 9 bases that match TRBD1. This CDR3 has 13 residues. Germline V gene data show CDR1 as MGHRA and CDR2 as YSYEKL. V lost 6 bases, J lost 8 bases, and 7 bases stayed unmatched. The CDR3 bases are TGCGCCAGCAGATTACAGGGGGCGCGGGGCTACACCTTC. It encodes CASRLQGARGYTF.

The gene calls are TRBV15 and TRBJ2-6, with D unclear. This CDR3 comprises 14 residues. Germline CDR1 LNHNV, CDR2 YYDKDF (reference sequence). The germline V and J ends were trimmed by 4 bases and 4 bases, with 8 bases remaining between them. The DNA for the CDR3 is TGTGCCACCAGCACTCGATCCGGGGCCAACGTCCTGACTTTC. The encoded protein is CATSTRSGANVLTF.

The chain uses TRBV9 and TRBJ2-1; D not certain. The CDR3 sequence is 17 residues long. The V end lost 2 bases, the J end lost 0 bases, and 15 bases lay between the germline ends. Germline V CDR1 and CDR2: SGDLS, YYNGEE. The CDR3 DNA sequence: TGTGCCAGCAGCGTTAGAGAAGGCTCGAGCTCCTACAATGAGCAGTTCTTC. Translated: CASSVREGSSSYNEQFF.

The CDR3 DNA follows: TGCGCCAGCAGCCGGGGGGGTTCGACAGATACGCAGTATTTT. The encoded protein is CASSRGGSTDTQYF. The J gene is TRBJ2-3, the V gene TRBV5-1; 8 bases map to TRBD2. The CDR3 covers 14 residues. In germline, CDR1 is SGHRS, CDR2 YFSETQ. Trimming took 4 bases from V and 3 from J; bases not matched to a gene: 4.

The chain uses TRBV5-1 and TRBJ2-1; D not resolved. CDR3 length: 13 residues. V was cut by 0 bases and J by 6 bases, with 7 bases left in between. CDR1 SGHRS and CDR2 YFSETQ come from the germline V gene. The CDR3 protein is CASSLGVGNEQFF. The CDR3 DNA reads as TGCGCCAGCAGCTTGGGGGTTGGCAATGAGCAGTTCTTC.

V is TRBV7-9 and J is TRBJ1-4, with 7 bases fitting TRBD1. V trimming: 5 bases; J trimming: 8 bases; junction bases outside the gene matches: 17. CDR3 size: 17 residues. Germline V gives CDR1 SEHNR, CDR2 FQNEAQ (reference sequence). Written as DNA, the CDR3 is TGTGCCAGCAGCACGCTAAGCGGGACAGCGGACGAGGAAAAACTGTTTTTT. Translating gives CASSTLSGTADEEKLFF.

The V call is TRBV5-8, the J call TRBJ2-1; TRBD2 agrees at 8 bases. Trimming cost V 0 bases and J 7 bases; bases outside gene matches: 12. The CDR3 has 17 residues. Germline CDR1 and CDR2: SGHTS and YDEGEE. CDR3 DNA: TGTGCCAGCAGCTTGGAGGTAGTAGCGGGATCCACGAATGAGCAGTTCTTC. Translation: CASSLEVVAGSTNEQFF.

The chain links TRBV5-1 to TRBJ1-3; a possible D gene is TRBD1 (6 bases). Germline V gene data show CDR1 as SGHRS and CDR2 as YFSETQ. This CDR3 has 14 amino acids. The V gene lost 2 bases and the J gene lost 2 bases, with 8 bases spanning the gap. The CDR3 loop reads CASSFGTPGNTIYF. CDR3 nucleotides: TGCGCCAGCAGCTTTGGGACACCTGGAAACACCATATATTTT.

CDR3 loop: CASSVLTNTEAFF. The CDR3 bases are TGTGCCAGCAGCGTCCTGACCAACACTGAAGCTTTCTTT. The chain carries TRBV9 and TRBJ1-1; D unresolved. Trimming stripped 2 bases from V and 2 bases from J, with 7 bases between. The CDR3 covers 13 residues. Germline V gene sequence: CDR1 SGDLS, CDR2 YYNGEE. The variable domain in full, completed from reference TRBV9 and TRBJ1-1, reads DSGVTQTPKHLITATGQRVTLRCSPRSGDLSVYWYQQSLDQGLQFLIQYYNGEERAKGNILERFSAQQFPDLHSELNLSSLELGDSALYFCASSVLTNTEAFFGQGTRLTVV.

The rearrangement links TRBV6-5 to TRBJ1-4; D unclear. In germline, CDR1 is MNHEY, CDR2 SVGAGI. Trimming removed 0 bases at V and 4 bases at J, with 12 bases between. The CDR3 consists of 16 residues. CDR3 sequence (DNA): TGTGCCAGCAGTTACTCGGGCCTAAACAGTAATGAAAAACTGTTTTTT. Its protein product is CASSYSGLNSNEKLFF.

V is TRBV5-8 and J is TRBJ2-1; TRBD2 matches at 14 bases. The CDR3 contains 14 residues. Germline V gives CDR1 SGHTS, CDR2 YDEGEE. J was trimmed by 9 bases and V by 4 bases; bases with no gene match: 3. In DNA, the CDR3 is TGTGCCAGCAGCATCGGACTAGCGGGGGGTGAGCAGTTCTTC. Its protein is CASSIGLAGGEQFF.

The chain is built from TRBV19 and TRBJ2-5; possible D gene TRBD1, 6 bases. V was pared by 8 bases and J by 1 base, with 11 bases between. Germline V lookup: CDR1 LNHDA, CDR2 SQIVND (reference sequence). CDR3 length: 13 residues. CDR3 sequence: CASGTGFQETQYF. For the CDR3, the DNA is TGTGCCAGTGGAACAGGGTTCCAAGAGACCCAGTACTTC.